What follows is one T cell receptor beta chain and its context. The CDR3 is 14 amino acids. The germline CDR1 and CDR2 sequences are SGHRS and YFSETQ. V gave up 4 bases and J gave up 8 bases, with 15 bases separating them. The sample comes from a study of blood T cell repertoires in COVID-19. Study-level information: Sources were T cells, B-cell-depleted T cells, or PBMCs; the material itself was cDNA or gDNA.

Produced via immunoSEQ multiplex PCR; TCRdb's table is partial and in-frame only. The profile shows more than 80,000 clones, about 83% of them singletons. This receptor was obtained from an older woman with acute or convalescent COVID-19. The V call is TRBV5-1, the J call TRBJ1-4, with a weak D call TRBD1 (5 bases). The sequencing input was peripheral blood. The CDR3 protein is CASSRDRQGEKLFF. CDR3 sequence (DNA): TGCGCCAGCAGCCGTGACCGTCAGGGAGAAAAACTGTTTTTT.